This T cell receptor beta chain emerged from a study of blood T cell repertoires in COVID-19. On the study more broadly: Samples representing acute and convalescent COVID-19 were sourced from the United States, Italy and Spain. The analysed material was cDNA or gDNA that came from T cells, B-cell-depleted T cells, or PBMCs.

Original handling: Estimation of nucleated cell counts was performed using reference gene primer amplification. The protocol was immunoSEQ multiplex PCR, while the TCRdb copy is restricted to in-frame clones and leaves out a portion. V and J calls and clone size are given by that table; D and trimming were obtained from the DNA. The table includes about 59,000 clones, more than 60% detected once. CDR1 and CDR2 (germline): SGHNT, YENEEA. Trimming removed 1 base from V and 1 base from J; junction bases left unmatched: 4. The CDR3 is made up of 16 amino acids. This clone was seen a single time. Sequencing was performed on peripheral blood. The receptor comes from a woman aged 45-65 years with active or convalescent COVID-19. The V call is TRBV11-3, the J call TRBJ2-3; 8 bases are a match to TRBD1. CDR3 DNA sequence: TGTGCCAGCAGCTTAGTCGGACAGGGAGGCACAGATACGCAGTATTTT. Amino acids: CASSLVGQGGTDTQYF.